Sequencing of this T cell receptor beta chain was carried out in a study of OX40 agonist ivuxolimab in advanced cancers. Study results and limitations: Average numbers of expanded clones were greater in CD8+ T cells than in CD4+. Both CD4+ and CD8+ T cell populations in blood had undergone clonal expansion by week 6 at 0.1 to 3.0 mg/kg.

Only in-frame clones appear in the TCRdb table, and some are missing; sequencing was by immunoSEQ multiplex PCR. The sample consists of 25,000 to 30,000 clones, roughly 85% of them appearing once. V dropped 5 bases and J dropped 4 bases, with 18 bases sitting between them. This CDR3 region has 15 residues. CDR1 MGHRA and CDR2 YSYEKL come from the germline V gene. Points on this clone: The antigen is undetermined.

The chain uses TRBV4-1 and TRBJ2-7; possible D gene TRBD1, 8 bases. The clonotype comes from an adult with an advanced solid tumor such as melanoma, head and neck, liver or kidney cancer. This specimen was CD4+ or CD8+ T cells sorted from blood, taken in a trial of the OX40 agonist ivuxolimab. The CDR3 DNA reads as TGCGCCAGCAGCATATCGACAGGGGAGGGGTACGAGCAGTACTTC. Translation gives CASSISTGEGYEQYF.